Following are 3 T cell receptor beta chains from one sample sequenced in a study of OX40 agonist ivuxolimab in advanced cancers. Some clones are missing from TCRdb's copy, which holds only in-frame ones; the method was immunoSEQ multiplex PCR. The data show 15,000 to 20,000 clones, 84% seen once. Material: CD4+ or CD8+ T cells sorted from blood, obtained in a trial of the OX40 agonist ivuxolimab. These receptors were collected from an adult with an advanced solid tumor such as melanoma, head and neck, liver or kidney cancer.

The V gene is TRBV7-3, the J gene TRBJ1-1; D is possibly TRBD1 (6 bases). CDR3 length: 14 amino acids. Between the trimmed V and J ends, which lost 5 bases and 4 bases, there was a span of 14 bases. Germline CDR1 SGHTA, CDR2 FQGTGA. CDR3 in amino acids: CASSPVTGLTEAFF. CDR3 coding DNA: TGTGCCAGCAGCCCGGTCACAGGGCTCACTGAAGCTTTCTTT.

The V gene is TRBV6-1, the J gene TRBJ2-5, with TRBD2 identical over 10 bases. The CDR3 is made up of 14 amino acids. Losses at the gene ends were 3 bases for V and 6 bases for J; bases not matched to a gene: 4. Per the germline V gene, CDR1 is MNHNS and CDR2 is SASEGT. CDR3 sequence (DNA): TGTGCCAGCAGTGATCGGACTAGCGGCCAGACCCAGTACTTC. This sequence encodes CASSDRTSGQTQYF.

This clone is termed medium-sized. For the CDR3, the DNA is TGTGCCAGCAGGCCAACGGACAGGGGGTTGAATGAGCAGTTCTTC. The encoded protein is CASRPTDRGLNEQFF. The chain is built from TRBV11-1 and TRBJ2-1; 10 positions match TRBD1. Looked up from germline, CDR1 is SGHAT and CDR2 is FQDESV (reference sequence). This CDR3 spans 15 amino acids. V trimming: 6 bases; J trimming: 7 bases; junction bases outside the gene matches: 9.